This T cell receptor (beta chain) was profiled in a study of immune evolution from preneoplasia to lung adenocarcinoma. Study-wide results and limits: Normal lung had the highest top T cell clone frequencies. Later-stage lesions seemingly showed higher T cell density and diversity than normal lung.

Between about 2013 and 2018, patients underwent resection in Japan or China. Each case's diagnosis was confirmed by two pathologists on H&E. The CDR3 sequence is 14 residues long. Germline V gene lookup returns CDR1 MNHEY and CDR2 SVGAGI. With 5 bases removed from V and 6 bases from J, the gap between germline ends came to 11 bases. The repertoire was sequenced with immunoSEQ multiplex PCR; TCRdb's copy has only in-frame clones and lacks some. The table includes approximately 6,800 clones, around 79% detected once. Concerning this clone: Its antigen is not known.

The sample was FFPE adjacent normal lung tissue. The gene calls are TRBV6-5 and TRBJ1-6; no firm D call. The sequence was collected from a person aged 70 to 85 with lung adenocarcinoma. The chain's CDR3 is CASSRVRINSPLHF. CDR3 DNA sequence: TGTGCCAGCAGTCGAGTGAGAATTAATTCACCCCTCCACTTT.